A single TCR beta chain is shown here with its context. The antigen is not known. The CDR3 loop spans 15 amino acids. V shed 7 bases and J 6 bases; nucleotides not matched to a gene: 8. Germline CDR1 MDHEN, CDR2 SYDVKM. The data were produced by immunoSEQ multiplex PCR, yet TCRdb's version contains in-frame clones alone and is incomplete. This sample carries approximately 300,000 clones, just under 85% of them seen once, and the ten largest clones take 2% to 2.5%. The data were obtained in a study of Ad26.COV2.S vaccination and SARS-CoV-2 variants. Study information: Ad26.COV2.S given intramuscularly, once or twice 56 days apart. Overall study results and limits: There was a possibility that the TCR breadth and depth analyses underestimated total T cell responses.

Stated treatment: roughly 18 received Ad26.COV2.S at low or high dose, single or two shots; 5 received placebo; per-sample allocation not given. Sampling happened 63 days after the first vaccine or placebo injection. SARS-CoV-2 spike from the Wuhan strain was encoded by the vaccine, an Ad26 vector. The TCR was taken from a person aged 18-60 years who received the Ad26.COV2.S COVID-19 vaccine or a placebo. The chain links TRBV28 to TRBJ2-7; 14 bases match TRBD2. The sample in question was peripheral blood, obtained in a trial of Ad26.COV2.S vaccine versus placebo. The CDR3 region has the DNA TGTGCCAGCACCGTGACTAGCGGGGGGGCCGGCGAGCAGTACTTC. It encodes CASTVTSGGAGEQYF.